Shown below are 17 T cell receptor beta chains from a single sample sequenced in a study of shared clonotypes between healthy human individuals. Sequencing was performed with immunoSEQ multiplex PCR; in TCRdb, only in-frame clones are kept and a portion is missing. The sample lists about 960,000 clones, 76% occurring once. Sequencing was performed on memory CD4+ T cells sorted from blood. Indicated subset: CD45RA-negative fraction. The receptor set was obtained from a man between 18 and 29 years old in good health.

The chain combines TRBV25-1 with TRBJ2-3; D ambiguous. V was trimmed by 3 bases and J by 0 bases, leaving 7 bases between them. CDR1 is MGHDK, CDR2 SYGVNS, per germline. The CDR3 consists of 14 residues. The CDR3 DNA reads TGTGCCAGCAGTGACCCTACTAGCACAGATACGCAGTATTTT. Its translation: CASSDPTSTDTQYF.

This clone was detected once. The chain combines TRBV7-9 with TRBJ2-5, with 11 positions matching TRBD2. The CDR3 is 16 residues long. Trimming took 5 bases from V and 1 from J; bases not matched to a gene: 6. Per germline, CDR1 SEHNR and CDR2 FQNEAQ (reference sequence). The DNA for the CDR3 is TGTGCCAGCAGCGTCCTAACTAGCGGGGGCCAAGAGACCCAGTACTTC. Translated, it gives CASSVLTSGGQETQYF.

The V gene is TRBV6-1, the J gene TRBJ2-7; the match to TRBD2 covers 11 bases. Germline V gene lookup returns CDR1 MNHNS and CDR2 SASEGT. Trimming removed 10 bases from V and 2 bases from J; junction bases left unmatched: 7. CDR3 length: 14 residues. The CDR3 protein is CAIRTSGGPYEQYF. The CDR3 nucleotides read TGTGCCATTAGAACTAGCGGGGGACCCTACGAGCAGTACTTC.

The V gene is TRBV6-6, the J gene TRBJ2-7; unclear D gene. V lost 6 bases to trimming and J lost 4 bases, with 19 bases between them. The CDR3 consists of 15 residues. The germline V gene encodes CDR1 MNHNY and CDR2 SVGAGI (reference sequence). CDR3 in DNA: TGTGCCAGCAGCGATAAGAAAATGGGTAATTACGAGCAGTACTTC. Translated: CASSDKKMGNYEQYF.

The chain joins TRBV7-2 to TRBJ2-1; 7 positions match TRBD2. The J segment lost 8 bases and the V segment lost 5 bases, leaving 15 bases of the junction unmatched. The germline CDR1 and CDR2 sequences are SGHTA and FQGNSA. This CDR3 is 16 amino acids long. This CDR3 is CASSIKTSPPEDEQFF. The CDR3 DNA follows: TGTGCCAGCAGCATAAAGACTAGCCCGCCGGAGGATGAGCAGTTCTTC.

V and J are TRBV10-3 and TRBJ2-5; TRBD1 matches at 8 bases. CDR3 length: 13 amino acids. Germline-derived CDR1 and CDR2 are ENHRY and SYGVKD. Trimming cost V 10 bases and J 4 bases; bases outside gene matches: 8. The CDR3: CATQGAGGETQYF. CDR3 nucleotide sequence: TGTGCCACCCAGGGGGCCGGAGGAGAGACCCAGTACTTC.

V and J are TRBV5-1 and TRBJ2-2, with D perhaps TRBD2 (5 bases). Germline V gene lookup returns CDR1 SGHRS and CDR2 YFSETQ. V was pared by 0 bases and J by 4 bases, with 13 bases between. This CDR3 has 16 amino acids. CDR3 DNA sequence: TGCGCCAGCAGCTTGGAGGCCAAAAGCGGCACCGGGGAGCTGTTTTTT. Its protein product is CASSLEAKSGTGELFF.

This clone showed up just a few times. The rearrangement joins TRBV20-1 to TRBJ2-5; no reliable D call. The CDR3 contains 10 residues. Germline CDR1 reads DFQATT; CDR2 reads SNEGSKA (reference sequence). V dropped 5 bases and J dropped 5 bases, with 6 bases sitting between them. The CDR3 region is CSAVWETQYF. Written as DNA, the CDR3 is TGCAGTGCTGTTTGGGAGACCCAGTACTTC.

The chain has TRBV7-8 and TRBJ2-7; D is undetermined. Trimming shortened V by 0 bases and J by 3 bases, and 6 bases separated the two germline ends. Germline CDR1 SGHVS, CDR2 FQNEAQ. This CDR3 spans 13 amino acids. In DNA, the CDR3 is TGTGCCAGCAGCTTAGCGCCGATCTACGAGCAGTACTTC. Its protein product is CASSLAPIYEQYF.

The rearrangement uses TRBV29-1 and TRBJ1-2; perhaps TRBD1 as D (5 bases). The length of the CDR3 is 12 residues. Trimming removed 0 bases at V and 10 bases at J, with 12 bases between. Germline-derived CDR1 and CDR2 are SQVTM and ANQGSEA. The CDR3, as DNA: TGCAGCGTTGAAGAAGGTAAGGGGCTCTACACCTTC. This encodes CSVEEGKGLYTF.

The rearrangement uses TRBV7-2 and TRBJ1-2; D is unclear. The germline V gene encodes CDR1 SGHTA and CDR2 FQGNSA. V lost 0 bases and J 8 bases, leaving 13 bases between the germline ends. The CDR3 has 14 amino acids. The CDR3 here is CASSLARQAEGYTF. The CDR3 DNA reads as TGTGCCAGCAGCTTAGCTCGCCAGGCGGAAGGCTACACCTTC.

This clone was recorded once. The chain uses TRBV28 and TRBJ1-2; no firm D call. Per the germline V gene, CDR1 is MDHEN and CDR2 is SYDVKM. CDR3 size: 16 residues. V lost 7 bases to trimming and J lost 8 bases, with 26 bases between them. The CDR3 sequence: CASNRWSVSPSGGYTF. The CDR3 bases are TGTGCCAGCAATAGATGGTCCGTCTCACCCTCTGGGGGCTACACCTTC.

This clone occurred a few times. The J gene is TRBJ2-2, the V gene TRBV4-1, with TRBD1 matching 8 bases. CDR3 length: 15 amino acids. Trimming removed 8 bases from V and 5 bases from J; junction bases left unmatched: 10. CDR1 and CDR2 (germline): MGHRA, YSYEKL. This chain's CDR3 is CASQDWTGRTGELFF. The CDR3 coding sequence is TGCGCCAGCCAAGATTGGACAGGGCGGACCGGGGAGCTGTTTTTT.

In this sample, this clone turned up a few times. The chain uses TRBV20-1 and TRBJ2-7; 7 bases line up with TRBD2. The CDR3 totals 11 residues. Germline trimming cut 5 bases from V and 5 bases from J; bases unmatched to any gene: 3. CDR1 is DFQATT, CDR2 SNEGSKA, per germline (reference sequence). CDR3 amino acids: CSASLADEQYF. The CDR3 DNA is TGCAGTGCTTCTCTAGCGGACGAGCAGTACTTC.

The CDR3 loop is CASSATPYGYTF. CDR3 nucleotide sequence: TGTGCCAGCAGCGCTACCCCCTATGGCTACACCTTC. The rearrangement links TRBV6-5 to TRBJ1-2; D uncertain. Trimming shortened V by 6 bases and J by 4 bases, and 9 bases separated the two germline ends. The CDR3 runs 12 residues. The germline gives CDR1 MNHEY, CDR2 SVGAGI.

The chain links TRBV6-5 to TRBJ2-2; D could derive from TRBD1 or TRBD2 (5 bases each). CDR1 MNHEY and CDR2 SVGAGI come from the germline V gene. V was clipped by 5 bases and J by 1 base, with 11 bases between them. CDR3 size: 15 residues. The CDR3 spells CASSRGVKNTGELFF. The DNA of the CDR3 is TGTGCCAGCAGTCGAGGGGTAAAGAACACCGGGGAGCTGTTTTTT.

This clone has just a few counts. An end of the junction does not agree with germline; a read error may underlie this. The V gene is TRBV7-6, the J gene TRBJ1-6; D is unclear. This CDR3 has 14 amino acids. Germline CDR1 and CDR2: SGHVS and FNYEAQ. The CDR3 reads CASSLDALNSPLHF. In nucleotides, the CDR3 is TGTGCCAGCAGCCTCGATGCGTTAAATTCGCCCCTCCACTTT.